This T cell receptor beta chain comes out of a study of T-cell reconstitution after alpha-beta-depleted transplantation in children. This clonotype has just a few counts. Unique molecular identifiers were built into the TCRbeta library. TCRdb analysed the PCR reads with MiXCR anew, one entry per CDR3 protein. The table shows 640,000 or so distinct CDR3 sequences, with over 15% occurring only once. CDR3 length: 15 residues. Trimming removed 3 bases at V and 2 bases at J, with 11 bases between. Sequencing was performed on PBMCs from the stem cell graft donor, taken from the stem cell graft. This TCR derives from a human donor who donated a stem cell graft to a child with acute myeloid leukemia. The chain has TRBV12-3 or TRBV12-4 and TRBJ2-1; D is unclear. The CDR3 bases are TGTGCCAGCAGTTTGGTGCGCGCGCCCTACAATGAGCAGTTCTTC. It yields the protein CASSLVRAPYNEQFF.